The 9 T cell receptor beta chains below come from one sample, sequenced in a study of OX40 agonist ivuxolimab in advanced cancers. Only in-frame clones appear in the TCRdb table, and some are missing; sequencing was by immunoSEQ multiplex PCR. The sample yields over 55,000 clones, approximately 80% seen once. Material: CD4+ or CD8+ T cells sorted from blood, obtained in a trial of the OX40 agonist ivuxolimab. The receptors shown here come from an adult with an advanced solid tumor such as melanoma, head and neck, liver or kidney cancer.

This clone was found once. The rearrangement joins TRBV4-3 to TRBJ2-1; no reliable D call. The CDR3 is 13 amino acids. Between the trimmed V and J ends, which lost 0 bases and 8 bases, there was a span of 8 bases. Germline V CDR1 and CDR2: LGHNA, YSLEER. CDR3 protein: CASSQELVHEQFF. CDR3 bases: TGCGCCAGCAGCCAAGAGTTGGTACATGAGCAGTTCTTC.

The genes are TRBV5-1 and TRBJ2-6; no definite D call. Germline CDR1 reads SGHRS; CDR2 reads YFSETQ. This CDR3 spans 15 amino acids. Trimming pared 5 bases from V and 0 bases from J, leaving 9 bases between. Written as DNA, the CDR3 is TGCGCCAGCAGGCTCCTGGGCTCTGGGGCCAACGTCCTGACTTTC. Translating gives CASRLLGSGANVLTF.

This rearrangement joins TRBV5-4 to TRBJ2-2, with D perhaps TRBD2 (7 bases). Trimming removed 2 bases from V and 5 bases from J, with 19 bases in between. CDR1 is SGHNT, CDR2 YYREEE, per germline (reference sequence). The CDR3 is made up of 17 amino acids. The CDR3 is CASSFPKGGLGTGELFF. CDR3 bases: TGTGCCAGCAGCTTCCCCAAGGGGGGGTTGGGAACCGGGGAGCTGTTTTTT.

This sequence joins TRBV28 and TRBJ2-7; TRBD2 agrees at 8 bases. Trimming cost V 3 bases and J 3 bases; bases outside gene matches: 4. This CDR3 comprises 14 residues. CDR1 and CDR2 (germline): MDHEN, SYDVKM. Written as DNA, the CDR3 is TGTGCCAGCAGTTTGGGTAGCGGGAACTACGAGCAGTACTTC. Encoded protein: CASSLGSGNYEQYF.

The V gene is TRBV5-6, the J gene TRBJ2-5, with TRBD2 matching over 15 bases. Germline V CDR1 and CDR2: SGHDT, YYEEEE. The CDR3 runs 16 residues. With 3 bases clipped from V and 6 bases from J, the junction kept 6 bases outside the gene matches. The CDR3 DNA reads as TGTGCCAGCAGCTCCCGGACTAGCGGGGGGGCTCAGACCCAGTACTTC. Translation: CASSSRTSGGAQTQYF.

CDR3 region: CASKTGYNGYTF. Written as DNA, the CDR3 is TGTGCCAGCAAAACAGGTTATAATGGCTACACCTTC. The chain employs TRBV21-1 and TRBJ1-2; the listed D gene, TRBD1, was not tested against the DNA. TRBV21-1 is deemed a pseudogene. The CDR3 has 12 amino acids.

This chain connects TRBV7-3 to TRBJ1-2, with TRBD1 identical over 7 bases. Germline V lookup: CDR1 SGHTA, CDR2 FQGTGA. CDR3 size: 14 residues. V lost 0 bases to trimming and J lost 13 bases; unmatched junction nucleotides: 11. CDR3 sequence: CASSLTGGQMGSTF. Here the CDR3 DNA reads TGTGCCAGCAGCTTAACGGGGGGACAGATGGGATCCACCTTC.

The V call is TRBV28, the J call TRBJ1-3, with D possibly TRBD1 on 6 matching bases. The CDR3 totals 14 residues. The V end lost 3 bases, the J end lost 2 bases, and 8 bases lay between the germline ends. Germline V lookup: CDR1 MDHEN, CDR2 SYDVKM. The CDR3 DNA is TGTGCCAGCAGTTTTCCAGGGGCTGGAAACACCATATATTTT. It encodes CASSFPGAGNTIYF.

The V gene is TRBV19, the J gene TRBJ2-6; 8 bases map to TRBD1. Germline values: CDR1 LNHDA, CDR2 SQIVND (reference sequence). The CDR3 is 18 amino acids. With 7 bases clipped from V and 0 bases from J, the junction kept 11 bases outside the gene matches. The CDR3 reads CASNVPRGLNSGANVLTF. The CDR3, as DNA: TGTGCCAGTAACGTCCCCAGGGGGCTCAACTCTGGGGCCAACGTCCTGACTTTC.